Below, one T cell receptor beta chain is given with its context. Its cognate antigen has yet to be identified. The sample holds no much larger clone one base away, and base qualities are not on file. Sequences SGHVS (CDR1) and FNYEAQ (CDR2) are obtained from the germline V gene. The CDR3 spans 12 residues, from the cysteine through the phenylalanine. Only CDR3 DNA remains: 36 bases, in frame from the first base. V is cut by 4 bases and J by 3 bases, and the space between the germline ends is 7 bases. Patients with autoimmune disease history or receiving systemic immunosuppression were excluded from the trial. Peripheral blood for TCR sequencing was collected from all dose cohorts at baseline, on cycle 4 day 1, and on cycle 7 day 1. Samples were obtained from an open-label, multicenter, first-in-human phase I dose-escalation trial of ivuxolimab. The trial enrolled adults with locally advanced or metastatic head and neck squamous cell, hepatocellular, melanoma or renal cell carcinoma. CD4+ and CD8+ T cells were sorted separately from peripheral blood before TCR sequencing.

The sample is drawn from a study of OX40 agonist ivuxolimab in advanced cancers. For the study in its entirety: The costimulatory receptor OX40 (CD134) was targeted by ivuxolimab, a fully human IgG2 agonistic monoclonal antibody. The paper reports the monotherapy dose-escalation portion (N of about 56 patients) of the phase I ivuxolimab trial. Prior anti-PD-1, anti-PD-L1 or anti-CTLA-4 therapy was permitted, and about two fifths of dose-escalation patients had received checkpoint inhibitors. Intravenous ivuxolimab was administered to patients every 2 weeks at six dose levels: 0.01, 0.1, 0.3, 1.5, 3 and 10 mg/kg. Of the roughly 52 dose-escalation patients, hepatocellular carcinoma was present in about 20, melanoma in approximately 15, renal cell carcinoma in 9 and head and neck cancer in 9. Partial responses occurred in three dose-escalation patients: two with cutaneous melanoma and one with hepatocellular carcinoma. In the dose-escalation cohort, around four fifths of patients were male, and the mean age was approximately 60 years, with a range of about 23 to 85. The point of sequencing TCRbeta in the periphery was to test whether ivuxolimab changed TCR sequence diversity and drove clonal T-cell expansion. Study-wide findings and limitations: After ivuxolimab, expanded clones were on average more numerous among CD8+ T cells than among CD4+ T cells. At doses from 0.1 to 3.0 mg/kg, clonal expansion was seen in both CD4+ and CD8+ blood T cells between baseline and week 6. Partial responders in the 0.1-3.0 mg/kg groups had among the lowest normalized peripheral clonal expansion, especially among CD8+ T cells. Antigen specificity was not determined for the clonally expanded peripheral T cells. Low levels of normalized T-cell clonal expansion were also seen in some nonresponding patients.

Genomic DNA was extracted from sorted cells for sequencing of the TCRbeta CDR3 region. The immunoSEQ Assay was used for sequencing of TCRbeta CDR3 regions. As stored in TCRdb, this immuneACCESS dataset retains in-frame rearrangements with V and J assigned. A fraction of the clones does not appear; measured against another copy, unresolved V genes explain less than half of the discrepancy, and the remainder lacks a known reason. The sample has just over 14,000 clones on record, around four fifths of them singletons. The ten largest make up roughly 31% of the sample. Material: CD4+ or CD8+ T cells sorted from blood, obtained in a trial of the OX40 agonist ivuxolimab. The receptor was derived from an adult with an advanced solid tumor such as melanoma, head and neck, liver or kidney cancer. The V and J genes are TRBV7-6 and TRBJ2-7; a confident D gene designation cannot be given. This receptor has the CDR3 CASSSSNYEQYF. The sequenced DNA: TGTGCCAGCAGCTCCTCGAACTACGAGCAGTACTTC.